The rows below give T cell receptor beta chains drawn from one sample of a study of OX40 agonist ivuxolimab in advanced cancers. Only in-frame clones appear in the TCRdb table, and some are missing; sequencing was by immunoSEQ multiplex PCR. The data contain 40,000 to 60,000 clones, approximately 85% of them seen just once; the ten biggest clones take up around 3.3%. The sample was CD4+ or CD8+ T cells sorted from blood, taken in a trial of the OX40 agonist ivuxolimab. The source is an adult with an advanced solid tumor such as melanoma, head and neck, liver or kidney cancer. Each CDR3 is given with its conserved first and last residue. D genes are given only for firm matches. Only some rows state a clone size, as once, few, many or a class for expanded clones.

V	length	J	D	size	DNA	CDR3
TRBV11-2	16	TRBJ2-7	TRBD1	NA	TGTGCCAGCAGCTTAGTCCGGACAGGGAGCTCCTACGAGCAGTACTTC	CASSLVRTGSSYEQYF
TRBV19	14	TRBJ2-1	TRBD1	NA	TGTGCCAGTAGTGCTCCGGGACAGTACAATGAGCAGTTCTTC	CASSAPGQYNEQFF
TRBV21-1	17	TRBJ1-1	NA	NA	TGTGCCAGCAGCGAACAGGGGGACGAGATGCAGAACACTGAAGCTTTCTTT	CASSEQGDEMQNTEAFF
TRBV6-1	14	TRBJ1-2	NA	NA	TGTGCCAGCAGTGAGGGCCAGGGTAACTATGGCTACACCTTC	CASSEGQGNYGYTF
TRBV18	15	TRBJ2-7	TRBD2	NA	TGTGCCAGCTCACCACCGGGGGGGGTCGGGGACGAGCAGTACTTC	CASSPPGGVGDEQYF
TRBV14	15	TRBJ1-3	NA	NA	TGTGCCAGCAGCCAGGCCCAGGGTAAAGGAAACACCATATATTTT	CASSQAQGKGNTIYF
TRBV18	15	TRBJ2-7	NA	NA	TGTGCCAGCTCACCAGGAGGGACAGCGACCTACGAGCAGTACTTC	CASSPGGTATYEQYF
TRBV28	13	TRBJ2-7	NA	few	TGTGCCAGCAGTTTCCCCTCCTCCTACGAGCAGTACTTC	CASSFPSSYEQYF
TRBV19	17	TRBJ2-3	TRBD2	NA	TGTGCCAGTAGCCGCGACAACGAACTAGCGGGCACAGATACGCAGTATTTT	CASSRDNELAGTDTQYF
TRBV6-5	14	TRBJ1-3	NA	NA	TGTGCCAGCAGTTACCGGGACGGTGGAAACACCATATATTTT	CASSYRDGGNTIYF
TRBV2	16	TRBJ2-1	TRBD2	NA	TGTGCCAGCAGACCCCTAAGGGTAGCGGGAGATTTTGAGCAGTTCTTC	CASRPLRVAGDFEQFF
TRBV9	15	TRBJ2-2	NA	NA	TGTGCCAGCAGCTTTTCAGCCTCGAACACCGGGGAGCTGTTTTTT	CASSFSASNTGELFF
TRBV5-4	15	TRBJ1-1	TRBD1	NA	TGTGCCAGCACCGCAGGGGGCACTTCGAACACTGAAGCTTTCTTT	CASTAGGTSNTEAFF
TRBV9	16	TRBJ2-3	NA	NA	TGTGCCAGCAGCGTAGTAGGGGCCCAATACACAGATACGCAGTATTTT	CASSVVGAQYTDTQYF
TRBV10-3	16	TRBJ2-7	TRBD2	once	TGTGCCATCAGTGAGTCAGGAGCGGGAGGTGTATACGAGCAGTACTTC	CAISESGAGGVYEQYF